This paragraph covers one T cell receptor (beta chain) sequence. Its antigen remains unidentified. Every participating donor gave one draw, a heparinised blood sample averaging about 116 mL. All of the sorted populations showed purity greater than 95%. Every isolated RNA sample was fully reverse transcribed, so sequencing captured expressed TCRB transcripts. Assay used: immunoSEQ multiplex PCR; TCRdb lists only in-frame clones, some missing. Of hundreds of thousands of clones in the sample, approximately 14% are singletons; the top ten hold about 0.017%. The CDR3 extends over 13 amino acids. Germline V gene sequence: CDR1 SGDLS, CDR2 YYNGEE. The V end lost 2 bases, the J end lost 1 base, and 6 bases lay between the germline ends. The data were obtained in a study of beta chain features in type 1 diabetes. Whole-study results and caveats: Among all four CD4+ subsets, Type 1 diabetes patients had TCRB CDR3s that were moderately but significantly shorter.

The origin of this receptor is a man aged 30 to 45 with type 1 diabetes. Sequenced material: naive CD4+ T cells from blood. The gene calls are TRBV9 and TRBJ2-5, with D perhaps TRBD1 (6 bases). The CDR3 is CASSVTGQETQYF. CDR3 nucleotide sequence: TGTGCCAGCAGCGTGACAGGCCAAGAGACCCAGTACTTC.